The 17 T cell receptor beta chains below were found in one sample sequenced in a study of vaccination and CD4 T cells after COVID-19. Scientists ran DNA taken from cultured CD4+ T cells through the Oncomine TCR Beta short-read assay for sequencing. TCRdb re-called the PCR reads through MiXCR, storing one row per CDR3 protein. This sample has a few thousand distinct CDR3 sequences; less than 50% occur once, and the top ten carry approximately 40%. These TCRs are of unknown antigen specificity. Treatment reported: approximately 11-day PBMC culture with coronavirus spike peptide pools or control peptides (ViraFEST assay). Researchers collected the unexposed donor's CD4+ T cells before the COVID-19 pandemic (2011-2018). Specimen: CD4+ T cells from blood, cultured in vitro. All receptors derive from a human donor in good health.

The chain links TRBV7-8 to TRBJ1-1; D perhaps matches TRBD1 (6 bases). Trimming pared 4 bases from V and 0 bases from J, leaving 18 bases between. The CDR3 contains 17 residues. CDR1 SGHVS and CDR2 FQNEAQ come from the germline V gene. CDR3 region: CASSSPPTGVLNTEAFF. The CDR3 nucleotides are TGTGCCAGCAGCTCACCCCCGACAGGCGTTCTGAACACTGAAGCTTTCTTT.

V is TRBV20-1 and J is TRBJ1-5; D not certain. V was clipped by 7 bases and J by 6 bases, with 16 bases between them. The CDR3 is 13 amino acids. Germline CDR1 reads DFQATT; CDR2 reads SNEGSKA (reference sequence). The CDR3 is CSVVRVIGQPQHF. The CDR3 DNA sequence: TGCAGTGTAGTTAGGGTAATAGGTCAGCCCCAGCATTTT.

This clonotype was seen a handful of times. CDR3 DNA: TGTGCCAGCAGGCAGGGGAGCAATCAGCCCCAGCATTTT. Translating gives CASRQGSNQPQHF. The rearrangement uses TRBV12-3 or TRBV12-4 and TRBJ1-5; D possibly corresponds to TRBD1 (6 bases). V was clipped by 6 bases and J by 1 base, with 7 bases between them. CDR3 length equals 13 residues.

This clonotype was picked up a small number of times. J is TRBJ1-5 and V is TRBV19, with D hard to call. Trimming cost V 10 bases and J 3 bases, with 13 bases left between them. CDR3 size: 13 residues. CDR1 is LNHDA and CDR2 is SQIVND in the germline V gene (reference sequence). CDR3 region: CATSREVNQPQHF. The CDR3 region has the DNA TGTGCCACCAGCCGAGAGGTCAATCAGCCCCAGCATTTT.

This rearrangement joins TRBV20-1 to TRBJ2-6; 9 bases line up with TRBD1. V trimming: 0 bases; J trimming: 1 base; junction bases outside the gene matches: 7. The germline gives CDR1 DFQATT, CDR2 SNEGSKA (reference sequence). The CDR3 length is 18 residues. The CDR3 DNA sequence: TGCAGTGCTAGAGATCGAACAGGGGGCTCGTCTGGGGCCAACGTCCTGACTTTC. This translates into CSARDRTGGSSGANVLTF.

The sample holds a few counts of this clonotype. The CDR3 DNA sequence: TGTGCCAGCGGGGTAGACACAAATTCACCCCTCCACTTT. It codes for CASGVDTNSPLHF. This chain connects TRBV25-1 to TRBJ1-6; D remains unclear. CDR3 size: 13 residues. Trimming took off 8 bases at V and 7 bases at J, with 12 bases between the two ends. Germline V gene lookup returns CDR1 MGHDK and CDR2 SYGVNS. The full variable domain, rest sourced from reference TRBV25-1 and TRBJ1-6, is EADIYQTPRYLVIGTGKKITLECSQTMGHDKMYWYQQDPGMELHLIHYSYGVNSTEKGDLSSESTVSRIRTEHFPLTLESARPSHTSQYLCASGVDTNSPLHFGNGTRLTVT.

This rearrangement joins TRBV18 to TRBJ1-1; maybe TRBD1 (6 bases). Per the germline V gene, CDR1 is KGHSH and CDR2 is LQKENI. V dropped 5 bases and J dropped 6 bases, with 16 bases sitting between them. The CDR3 runs 14 residues. The CDR3, as DNA: TGTGCCAGCTCAACCGACAGGCAGGGCGCTGAAGCTTTCTTT. Its protein product is CASSTDRQGAEAFF. The full variable domain, completed using reference TRBV18 and TRBJ1-1, is NAGVMQNPRHLVRRRGQEARLRCSPMKGHSHVYWYRQLPEEGLKFMVYLQKENIIDESGMPKERFSAEFPKEGPSILRIQQVVRGDSAAYFCASSTDRQGAEAFFGQGTRLTVV.

The rearrangement uses TRBV6-2 or TRBV6-3 and TRBJ1-5, with D perhaps TRBD1 (5 bases). The V gene lost 0 bases and the J gene lost 4 bases, with 10 bases spanning the gap. This CDR3 comprises 15 residues. CDR1 is MNHEY, CDR2 SVGEGT, per germline. CDR3 coding DNA: TGTGCCAGCAGTTACTCTGGGGGAACAAATCAGCCCCAGCATTTT. This gives the protein CASSYSGGTNQPQHF.

The chain has TRBV5-4 and TRBJ1-1; 9 bases line up with TRBD1. This CDR3 has 14 amino acids. Per the germline V gene, CDR1 is SGHNT and CDR2 is YYREEE (reference sequence). Trimming removed 0 bases from V and 5 bases from J; junction bases left unmatched: 2. The DNA for the CDR3 is TGTGCCAGCAGCTTGGACAGGGGGCGGACTGAAGCTTTCTTT. The encoded protein is CASSLDRGRTEAFF.

V gene TRBV7-2 combines with J gene TRBJ2-5, with D perhaps TRBD1 or TRBD2 (5 bases each). The CDR3 runs to 16 residues. Germline CDR1 SGHTA, CDR2 FQGNSA. Trimming stripped 1 base from V and 7 bases from J, with 19 bases between. In DNA, the CDR3 is TGTGCCAGCAGCTTAGTGTCGCTCGGGGACGGTGGGACCCAGTACTTC. Encoded protein: CASSLVSLGDGGTQYF.

This clonotype was counted between two and nine times. The rearrangement uses TRBV20-1 and TRBJ2-7; D not certain. The CDR3 is 14 residues long. Germline V gives CDR1 DFQATT, CDR2 SNEGSKA (reference sequence). The germline V and J ends were trimmed by 6 bases and 2 bases, with 17 bases remaining between them. CDR3 residues: CSAKGSRQTYEQYF. Here the CDR3 DNA reads TGCAGTGCCAAAGGATCCAGGCAAACCTACGAGCAGTACTTC.

This chain connects TRBV24-1 to TRBJ2-1, with 8 nucleotides matching TRBD1. This CDR3 is 15 amino acids long. CDR1 is KGHDR and CDR2 is SFDVKD in the germline V gene. V gave up 5 bases and J gave up 6 bases; unmatched junction bases: 8. The DNA for the CDR3 is TGTGCCACCAGTGCCTCCGGACAGGGTAGCAATGAGCAGTTCTTC. Translated, it gives CATSASGQGSNEQFF.

This chain joins TRBV12-3 or TRBV12-4 and TRBJ1-2; D gene uncertain. Trimming removed 5 bases from V and 1 base from J, with 8 bases in between. There are 13 residues in the CDR3. The CDR3 sequence is CASSPDVNYGYTF. The DNA of the CDR3 is TGTGCCAGCAGTCCTGACGTTAACTATGGCTACACCTTC.

The chain recombines TRBV6-1 with TRBJ1-2; D is ambiguous. V was clipped by 8 bases and J by 2 bases, with 18 bases between them. CDR1 MNHNS and CDR2 SASEGT come from the germline V gene. This CDR3 is built from 15 residues. The CDR3 is CASSTERDGNYGYTF. CDR3 nucleotides: TGTGCCAGCTCGACCGAGCGCGACGGGAACTATGGCTACACCTTC.

The V gene is TRBV19, the J gene TRBJ2-7; 7 bases line up with TRBD1. V was pared by 1 base and J by 3 bases, with 9 bases of the junction left unmatched. CDR1 is LNHDA, CDR2 SQIVND, per germline (reference sequence). The CDR3 loop spans 16 amino acids. For the CDR3, the DNA is TGTGCCAGTAGTATAGTCCGGGACAGTCCTATCTACGAGCAGTACTTC. Translated: CASSIVRDSPIYEQYF.

This clonotype came up a few times. This chain uses TRBV5-4 with TRBJ2-7; D uncertain. V was shortened by 0 bases and J by 1 base, with 5 bases between the two germline ends. Germline CDR1 is SGHNT and CDR2 is YYREEE (reference sequence). The CDR3 totals 13 residues. CDR3: CASSLERSYEQYF. CDR3 DNA: TGTGCCAGCAGCTTGGAAAGGTCCTACGAGCAGTACTTC.

This clonotype occurred a few times. The V gene is TRBV11-2, the J gene TRBJ2-7; D is possibly TRBD1 (6 bases). V lost 2 bases and J lost 2, with 7 bases in between. This CDR3 is 13 amino acids long. CDR1 SGHAT and CDR2 FQNNGV come from the germline V gene. CDR3 residues: CASSLNRAYEQYF. CDR3 DNA: TGTGCCAGCAGCTTAAACAGGGCCTACGAGCAGTACTTC.